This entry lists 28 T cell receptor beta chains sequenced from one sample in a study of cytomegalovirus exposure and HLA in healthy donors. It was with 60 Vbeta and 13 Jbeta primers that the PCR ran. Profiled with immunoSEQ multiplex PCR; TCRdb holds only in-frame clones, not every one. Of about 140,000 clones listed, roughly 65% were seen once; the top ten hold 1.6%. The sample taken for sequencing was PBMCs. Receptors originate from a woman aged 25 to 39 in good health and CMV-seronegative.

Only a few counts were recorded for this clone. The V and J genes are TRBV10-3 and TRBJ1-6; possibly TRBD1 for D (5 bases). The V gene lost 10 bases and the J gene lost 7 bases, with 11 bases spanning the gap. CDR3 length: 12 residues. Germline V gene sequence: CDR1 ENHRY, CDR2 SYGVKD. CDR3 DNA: TGTGCCACCGGCCAGGGAAATTCACCCCTCCACTTT. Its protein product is CATGQGNSPLHF.

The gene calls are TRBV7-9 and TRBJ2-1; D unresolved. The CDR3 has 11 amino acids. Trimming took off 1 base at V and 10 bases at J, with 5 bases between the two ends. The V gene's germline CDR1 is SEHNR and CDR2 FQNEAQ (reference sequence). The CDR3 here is CASSLEREQFF. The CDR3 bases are TGTGCCAGCAGCTTAGAGAGGGAGCAGTTCTTC.

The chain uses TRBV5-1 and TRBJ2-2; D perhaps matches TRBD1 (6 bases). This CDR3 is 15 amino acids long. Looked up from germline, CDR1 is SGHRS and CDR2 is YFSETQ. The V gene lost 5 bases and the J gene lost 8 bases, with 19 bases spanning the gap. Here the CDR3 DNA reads TGCGCCAGCAGAACGGTCCCAACCGGGACAGGGGAGCTGTTTTTT. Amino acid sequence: CASRTVPTGTGELFF.

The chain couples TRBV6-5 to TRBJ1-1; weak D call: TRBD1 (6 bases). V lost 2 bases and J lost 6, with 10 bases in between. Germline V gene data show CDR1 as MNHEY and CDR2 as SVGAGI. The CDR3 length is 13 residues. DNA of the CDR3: TGTGCCAGCAGTTACAACAGGGAGTCTGAAGCTTTCTTT. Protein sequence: CASSYNRESEAFF.

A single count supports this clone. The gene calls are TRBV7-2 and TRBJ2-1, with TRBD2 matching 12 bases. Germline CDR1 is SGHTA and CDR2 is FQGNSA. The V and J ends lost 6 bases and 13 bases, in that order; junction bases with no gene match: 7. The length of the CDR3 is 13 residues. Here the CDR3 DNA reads TGTGCCAGCAGTTTCAACGGACTAGCGGGACAGTTCTTC. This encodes CASSFNGLAGQFF. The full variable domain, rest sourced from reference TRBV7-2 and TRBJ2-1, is GAGVSQSPSNKVTEKGKDVELRCDPISGHTALYWYRQSLGQGLEFLIYFQGNSAPDKSGLPSDRFSAERTGGSVSTLTIQRTQQEDSAVYLCASSFNGLAGQFFGPGTRLTVL.

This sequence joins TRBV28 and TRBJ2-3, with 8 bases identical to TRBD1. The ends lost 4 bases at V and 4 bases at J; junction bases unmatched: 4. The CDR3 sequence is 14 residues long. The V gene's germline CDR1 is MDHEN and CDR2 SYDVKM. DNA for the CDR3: TGTGCCAGCAGTTCGGGACAGGTCCCAGATACGCAGTATTTT. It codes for CASSSGQVPDTQYF.

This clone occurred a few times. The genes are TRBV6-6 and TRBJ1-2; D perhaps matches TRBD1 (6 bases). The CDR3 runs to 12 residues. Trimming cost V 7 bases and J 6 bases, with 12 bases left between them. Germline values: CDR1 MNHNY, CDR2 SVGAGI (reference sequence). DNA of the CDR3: TGTGCCAGCACCGTAGACAGGCATGGCTACACCTTC. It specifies CASTVDRHGYTF.

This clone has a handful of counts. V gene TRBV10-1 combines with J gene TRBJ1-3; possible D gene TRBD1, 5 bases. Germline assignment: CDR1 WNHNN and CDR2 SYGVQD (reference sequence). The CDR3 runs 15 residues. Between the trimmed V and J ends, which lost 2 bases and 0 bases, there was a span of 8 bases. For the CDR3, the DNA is TGCGCCAGCAGTGAGAACAGGTCCTCTGGAAACACCATATATTTT. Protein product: CASSENRSSGNTIYF.

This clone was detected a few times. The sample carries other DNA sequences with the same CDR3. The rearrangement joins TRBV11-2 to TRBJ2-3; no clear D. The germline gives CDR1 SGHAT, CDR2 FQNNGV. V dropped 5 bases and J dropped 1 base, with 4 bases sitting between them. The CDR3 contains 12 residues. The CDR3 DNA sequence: TGTGCCAGCAGCCCAGGCACAGATACGCAGTATTTT. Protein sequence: CASSPGTDTQYF.

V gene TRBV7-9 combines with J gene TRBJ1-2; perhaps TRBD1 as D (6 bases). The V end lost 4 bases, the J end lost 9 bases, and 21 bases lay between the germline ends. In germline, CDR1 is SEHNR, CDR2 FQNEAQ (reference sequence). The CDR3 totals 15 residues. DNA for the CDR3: TGTGCCAGCAGCTCCCGGGACACCCCAGGCATGAGCTACACCTTC. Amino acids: CASSSRDTPGMSYTF. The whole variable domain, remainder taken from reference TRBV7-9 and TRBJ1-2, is DTGVSQNPRHKITKRGQNVTFRCDPISEHNRLYWYRQTLGQGPEFLTYFQNEAQLEKSRLLSDRFSAERPKGSFSTLEIQRTEQGDSAMYLCASSSRDTPGMSYTFGSGTRLTVV.

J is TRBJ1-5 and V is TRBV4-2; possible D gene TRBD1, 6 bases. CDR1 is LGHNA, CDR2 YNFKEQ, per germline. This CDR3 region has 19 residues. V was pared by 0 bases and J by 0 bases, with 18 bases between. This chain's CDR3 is CASSQEPGGAGDSNQPQHF. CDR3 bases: TGTGCCAGCAGCCAAGAACCAGGCGGTGCAGGGGATAGCAATCAGCCCCAGCATTTT.

DNA for the CDR3: TGTGCCAGCAGCCCCTCAGCGGGAACTAGCACAGATACGCAGTATTTT. It encodes CASSPSAGTSTDTQYF. J is TRBJ2-3 and V is TRBV7-3; 7 nucleotides align to TRBD2. Germline lookup yields CDR1 SGHTA and CDR2 FQGTGA. The CDR3 sequence is 16 residues long. The ends lost 5 bases at V and 0 bases at J; junction bases unmatched: 8.

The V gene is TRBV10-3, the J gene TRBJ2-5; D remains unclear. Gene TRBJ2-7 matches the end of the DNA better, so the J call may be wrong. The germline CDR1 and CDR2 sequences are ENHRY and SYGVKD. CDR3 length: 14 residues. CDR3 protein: CAISESDGFYEQYF. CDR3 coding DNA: TGTGCCATCAGTGAATCTGACGGGTTCTACGAGCAGTACTTC.

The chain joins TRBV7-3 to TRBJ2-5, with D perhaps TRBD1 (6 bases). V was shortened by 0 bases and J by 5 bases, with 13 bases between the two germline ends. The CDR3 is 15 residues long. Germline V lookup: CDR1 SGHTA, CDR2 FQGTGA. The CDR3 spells CASSLTPGDGETQYF. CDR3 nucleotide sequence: TGTGCCAGCAGCTTAACGCCAGGGGATGGGGAGACCCAGTACTTC.

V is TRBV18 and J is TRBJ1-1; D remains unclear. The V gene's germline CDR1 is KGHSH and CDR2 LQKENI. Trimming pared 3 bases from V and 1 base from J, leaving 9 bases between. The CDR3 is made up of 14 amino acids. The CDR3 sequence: CASSPGGENTEAFF. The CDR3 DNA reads TGTGCCAGCTCACCGGGCGGGGAGAACACTGAAGCTTTCTTT.

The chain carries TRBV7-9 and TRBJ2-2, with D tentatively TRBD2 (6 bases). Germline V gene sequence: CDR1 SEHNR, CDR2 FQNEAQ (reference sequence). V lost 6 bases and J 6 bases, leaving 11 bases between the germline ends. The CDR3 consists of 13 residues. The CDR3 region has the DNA TGTGCCAGCAGTTGGGGAGGCGCCGGGGAGCTGTTTTTT. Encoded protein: CASSWGGAGELFF.

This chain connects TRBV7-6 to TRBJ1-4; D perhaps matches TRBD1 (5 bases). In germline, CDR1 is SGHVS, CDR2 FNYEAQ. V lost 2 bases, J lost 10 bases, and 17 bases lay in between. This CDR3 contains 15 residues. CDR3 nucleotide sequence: TGTGCCAGCAGCTTAATTCCGGACACCTATGCAAAACTGTTTTTT. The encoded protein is CASSLIPDTYAKLFF.

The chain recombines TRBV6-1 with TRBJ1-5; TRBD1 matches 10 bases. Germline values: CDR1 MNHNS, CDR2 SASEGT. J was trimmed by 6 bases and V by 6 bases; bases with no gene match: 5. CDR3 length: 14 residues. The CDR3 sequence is CASRPGTGAQPQHF. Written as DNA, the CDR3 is TGTGCCAGCAGGCCCGGGACAGGGGCTCAGCCCCAGCATTTT.

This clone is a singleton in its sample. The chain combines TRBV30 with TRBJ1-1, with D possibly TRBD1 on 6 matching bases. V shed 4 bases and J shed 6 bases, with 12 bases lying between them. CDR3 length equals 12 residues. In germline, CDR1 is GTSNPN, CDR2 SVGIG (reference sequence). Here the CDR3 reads CAWKKGVAEAFF. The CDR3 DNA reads TGTGCCTGGAAAAAGGGGGTGGCTGAAGCTTTCTTT.

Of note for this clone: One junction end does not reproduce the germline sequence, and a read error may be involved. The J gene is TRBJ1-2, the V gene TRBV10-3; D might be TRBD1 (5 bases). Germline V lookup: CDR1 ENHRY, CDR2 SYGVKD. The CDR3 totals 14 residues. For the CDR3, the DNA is TGTGCCATCAGAGAGTGGGGGAGGGGATATGGCTACACCTTC. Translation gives CAIREWGRGYGYTF.

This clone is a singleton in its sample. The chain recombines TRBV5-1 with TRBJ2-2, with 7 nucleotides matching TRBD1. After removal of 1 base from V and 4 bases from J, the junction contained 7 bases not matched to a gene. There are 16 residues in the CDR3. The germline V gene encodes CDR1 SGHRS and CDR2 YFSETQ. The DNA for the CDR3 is TGCGCCAGCAGCTTGTCGGGACAGTTGGCCACCGGGGAGCTGTTTTTT. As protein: CASSLSGQLATGELFF.

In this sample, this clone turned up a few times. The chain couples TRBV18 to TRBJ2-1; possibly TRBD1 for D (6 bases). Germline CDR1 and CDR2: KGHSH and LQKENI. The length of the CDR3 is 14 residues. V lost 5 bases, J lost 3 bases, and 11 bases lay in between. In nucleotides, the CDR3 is TGTGCCAGCTCATTACGGACAGACTACAATGAGCAGTTCTTC. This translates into CASSLRTDYNEQFF. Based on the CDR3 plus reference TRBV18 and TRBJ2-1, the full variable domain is NAGVMQNPRHLVRRRGQEARLRCSPMKGHSHVYWYRQLPEEGLKFMVYLQKENIIDESGMPKERFSAEFPKEGPSILRIQQVVRGDSAAYFCASSLRTDYNEQFFGPGTRLTVL.

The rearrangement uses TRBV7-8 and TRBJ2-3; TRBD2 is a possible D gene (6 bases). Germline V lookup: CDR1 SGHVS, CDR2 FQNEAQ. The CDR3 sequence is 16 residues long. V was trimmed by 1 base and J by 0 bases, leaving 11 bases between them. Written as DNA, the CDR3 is TGTGCCAGCAGCTTAGGCGGGGTGGGAAGCACAGATACGCAGTATTTT. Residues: CASSLGGVGSTDTQYF.

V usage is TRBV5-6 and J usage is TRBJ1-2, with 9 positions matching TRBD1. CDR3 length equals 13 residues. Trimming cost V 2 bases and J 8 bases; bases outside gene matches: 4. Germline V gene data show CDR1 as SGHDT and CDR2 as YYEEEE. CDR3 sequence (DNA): TGTGCCAGCAGCTTCGGGACAGGGATCGGCTACACCTTC. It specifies CASSFGTGIGYTF. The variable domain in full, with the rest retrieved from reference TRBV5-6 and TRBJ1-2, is DAGVTQSPTHLIKTRGQQVTLRCSPKSGHDTVSWYQQALGQGPQFIFQYYEEEERQRGNFPDRFSGHQFPNYSSELNVNALLLGDSALYLCASSFGTGIGYTFGSGTRLTVV.

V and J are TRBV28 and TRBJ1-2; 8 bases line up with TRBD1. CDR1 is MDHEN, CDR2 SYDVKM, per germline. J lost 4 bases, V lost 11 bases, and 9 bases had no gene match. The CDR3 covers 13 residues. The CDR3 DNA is TGTGCCGCACGCCCAGGGGGCGTCTATGGCTACACCTTC. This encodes CAARPGGVYGYTF.

The CDR3 is CASSLAYAGSLDPFYGYTF. The CDR3 DNA follows: TGTGCCAGCAGCTTAGCGTACGCAGGGTCACTGGATCCATTCTATGGCTACACCTTC. The chain recombines TRBV7-8 with TRBJ1-2, with a tentative D call TRBD1 (5 bases). The CDR3 has 19 residues. The germline V gene has CDR1 SGHVS and CDR2 FQNEAQ. V lost 0 bases and J 4 bases, leaving 24 bases between the germline ends.

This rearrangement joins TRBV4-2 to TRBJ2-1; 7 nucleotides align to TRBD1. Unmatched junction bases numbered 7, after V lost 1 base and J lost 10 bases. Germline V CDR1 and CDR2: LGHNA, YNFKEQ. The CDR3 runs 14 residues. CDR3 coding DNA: TGTGCCAGCAGCCAAGTGACAGGGCCGGGGGAGCAGTTCTTC. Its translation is CASSQVTGPGEQFF.

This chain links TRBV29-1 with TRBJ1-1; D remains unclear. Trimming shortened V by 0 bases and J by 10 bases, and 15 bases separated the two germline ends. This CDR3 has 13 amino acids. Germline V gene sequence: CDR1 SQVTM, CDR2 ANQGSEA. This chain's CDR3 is CSVEDRVPMGAFF. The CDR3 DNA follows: TGCAGCGTTGAAGATCGGGTACCTATGGGAGCTTTCTTT.